This TCR beta chain emerged from a study of blood T cell repertoires in COVID-19. The data were produced by immunoSEQ multiplex PCR, yet TCRdb's version contains in-frame clones alone and is incomplete. The data hold under 200,000 clones, with approximately 91% observed a single time. Trimming cost V 2 bases and J 8 bases, with 15 bases left between them. The CDR3 is 15 residues long. Germline lookup yields CDR1 SEHNR and CDR2 FQNEAQ (reference sequence). The chain uses TRBV7-9 and TRBJ1-4; D is undetermined. The material sequenced was peripheral blood. This clonotype was sampled from a man aged 18 to 30 with acute or convalescent COVID-19. CDR3 residues: CASSLTSTPREKLFF. CDR3 sequence (DNA): TGTGCCAGCAGCTTAACCTCAACCCCGAGGGAAAAACTGTTTTTT.